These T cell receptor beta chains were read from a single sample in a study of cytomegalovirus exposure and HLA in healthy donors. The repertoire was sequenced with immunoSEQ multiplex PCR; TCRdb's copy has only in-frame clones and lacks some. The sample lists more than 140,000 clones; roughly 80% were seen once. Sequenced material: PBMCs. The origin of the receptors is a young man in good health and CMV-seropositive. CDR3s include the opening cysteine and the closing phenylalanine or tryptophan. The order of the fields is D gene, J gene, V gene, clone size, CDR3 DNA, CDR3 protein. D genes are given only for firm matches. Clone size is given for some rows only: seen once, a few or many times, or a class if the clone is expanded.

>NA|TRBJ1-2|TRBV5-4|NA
TGTGCCAGCAGCTTGGAGACAGTCTATGGCTACACCTTC
CASSLETVYGYTF
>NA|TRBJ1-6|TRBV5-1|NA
TGCGCCAGCAGCCACGGACTTATCTATAATTCACCCCTCCACTTT
CASSHGLIYNSPLHF
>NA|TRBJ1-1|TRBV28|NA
TGTGCCACCCGCGGGGGCCTGAACACTGAAGCTTTCTTT
CATRGGLNTEAFF
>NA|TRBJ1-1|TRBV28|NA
TGTGCCAGCATTTCTCCAGGGACTGGAGCTTTCTTT
CASISPGTGAFF
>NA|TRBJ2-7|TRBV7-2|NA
TGTGCCAGCAGTAAAAGGCAGGGCTACGAGCAGTACTTC
CASSKRQGYEQYF
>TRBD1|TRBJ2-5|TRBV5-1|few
TGCGCCAGCAGCTTCGACAGGGTGGAGACCCAGTACTTC
CASSFDRVETQYF
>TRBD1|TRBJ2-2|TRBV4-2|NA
TGTGCCAGCAGCCAAAAGACGGGACAGTTGGTCACCGGGGAGCTGTTTTTT
CASSQKTGQLVTGELFF
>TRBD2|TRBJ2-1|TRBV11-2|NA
TGTGCCAGCAGCCAGCGACTAGCGGGGGCAGACAATGAGCAGTTCTTC
CASSQRLAGADNEQFF
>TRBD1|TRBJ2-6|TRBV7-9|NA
TGTGCCAGCAGCTTAGGGCAGGGGGCGGTCGGGGCCAACGGCCTGACTTTC
CASSLGQGAVGANGLTF
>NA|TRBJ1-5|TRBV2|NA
TGTGCCAGCAGTGAGCGGGGGGCGGGTCAGCCCCAGCATTTT
CASSERGAGQPQHF
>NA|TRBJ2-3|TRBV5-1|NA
TGCGCCAGCAGCTTGGTAGAGGGCTACACAGATACGCAGTATTTT
CASSLVEGYTDTQYF
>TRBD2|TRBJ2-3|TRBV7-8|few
TGTGCCAGCAGCTTAGAACGCGGGGGGGCAGATACGCAGTATTTT
CASSLERGGADTQYF
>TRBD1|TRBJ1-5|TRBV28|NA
TGTGCCAGCAGTTCGGGGACAGGGTACCAGCATTTT
CASSSGTGYQHF
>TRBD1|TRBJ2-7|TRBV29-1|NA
TGCAGCGTTCTCCGGGACAGTGGAGACGAGCAGTACTTC
CSVLRDSGDEQYF
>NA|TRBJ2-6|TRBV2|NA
TGTGCCAGCAGTGAAGGCGGATCTGGGGCCAACGTCCTGACTTTC
CASSEGGSGANVLTF
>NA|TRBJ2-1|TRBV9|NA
TGTGCCAGCAGCGTAGCAGGATTACCCTACAATGAGCAGTTCTTC
CASSVAGLPYNEQFF
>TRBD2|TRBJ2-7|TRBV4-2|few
TGTGCCAGCAGCCTACAACTAGCGGGAGGGCCGGGGGAGCAGTACTTC
CASSLQLAGGPGEQYF
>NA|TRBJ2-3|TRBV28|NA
TGTGCCAGCAGGGGGGCAGGAGGCACAGATACGCAGTATTTT
CASRGAGGTDTQYF
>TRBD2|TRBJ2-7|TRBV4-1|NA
TGCGCCAGCAAAGGACTAGCGGGAACCCTCGACGAGCAGTACTTC
CASKGLAGTLDEQYF
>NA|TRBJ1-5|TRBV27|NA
TGTGCCAGCAGTTTAAGGGGCGGGGGGGGACTGAGCAATCAGCCCCAGCATTTT
CASSLRGGGGLSNQPQHF
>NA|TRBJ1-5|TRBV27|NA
TGTGCCAGTAGCCGGGGAGAATATAGCAATCAGCCCCAGCATTTT
CASSRGEYSNQPQHF
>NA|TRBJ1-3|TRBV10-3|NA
TGTGCCATCAGACAGGGAGTAAGTGCTGGAAACACCATATATTTT
CAIRQGVSAGNTIYF
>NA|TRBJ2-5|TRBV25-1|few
TGTGCCAGCAGCGCAGAGGGGGGGGGCCAGTACTTC
CASSAEGGGQYF
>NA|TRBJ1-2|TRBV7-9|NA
TGTGCCAGCAGCTATCCTCTGACAGATAACTATGGCTACACCTTC
CASSYPLTDNYGYTF
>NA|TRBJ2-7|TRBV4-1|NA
TGCGCCAGCAGCCAAGATAATCTAGGCAGATACGAGCAGTACTTC
CASSQDNLGRYEQYF
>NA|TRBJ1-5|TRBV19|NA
TGTGCCAGTAGTTCCCCCGCAGCAGGATATAGCAATCAGCCCCAGCATTTT
CASSSPAAGYSNQPQHF
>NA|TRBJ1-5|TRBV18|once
TGTGCCAGCTCACCGCAGGGTGGGGATCAGCCCCAGCATTTT
CASSPQGGDQPQHF
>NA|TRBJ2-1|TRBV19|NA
TGTGCCAGTAGTAAAGCGTACAATGAGCAGTTCTTC
CASSKAYNEQFF
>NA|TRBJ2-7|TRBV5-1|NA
TGCGCCAGCAGCCCCGACAGGTCTGGGGACGAGCAGTACTTC
CASSPDRSGDEQYF
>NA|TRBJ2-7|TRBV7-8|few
TGTGCCAGCAGCTCCGAGGGATACGTCGCGGGTTTTAACGAGCAGTACTTC
CASSSEGYVAGFNEQYF
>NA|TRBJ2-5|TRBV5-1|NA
TGCGCCAGTACGCGGGGCCAGACCCAGTACTTC
CASTRGQTQYF
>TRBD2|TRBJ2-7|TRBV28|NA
TGTGCCAGCAGCCTGACTAGCGGGGGGCCGTATTACGAGCAGTACTTC
CASSLTSGGPYYEQYF
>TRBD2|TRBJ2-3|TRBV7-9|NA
TGTGCCAGCAGCTCGGAGAGGGGACTAGCGGGACAAGATACGCAGTATTTT
CASSSERGLAGQDTQYF
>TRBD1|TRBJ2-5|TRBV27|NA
TGTGCCAGCGGCCGACAGGGGCAAGAGACCCAGTACTTC
CASGRQGQETQYF
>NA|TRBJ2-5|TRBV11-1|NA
TGTGCCAGCAGCTTAGAGGGCGGGGAAGAGACCCAGTACTTC
CASSLEGGEETQYF
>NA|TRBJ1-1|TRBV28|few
TGTGCCAGCAGTTTGGAAACAGAGAACACTGAAGCTTTCTTT
CASSLETENTEAFF
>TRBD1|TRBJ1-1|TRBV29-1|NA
TGCAGCGCGCGGACAGGGGGAAACACTGAAGCTTTCTTT
CSARTGGNTEAFF
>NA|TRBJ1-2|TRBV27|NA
TGTGCCAGCAGTTTATCCCCGGGAAACTATGGCTACACCTTC
CASSLSPGNYGYTF
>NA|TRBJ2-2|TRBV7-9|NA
TGTGCCAGCACCTGGGGCGGGGACGGGGAGCTGTTTTTT
CASTWGGDGELFF
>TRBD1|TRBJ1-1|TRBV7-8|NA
TGTGCCAGCAGCTCCGCGGGCGACAGGGTTTACACTGAAGCTTTCTTT
CASSSAGDRVYTEAFF
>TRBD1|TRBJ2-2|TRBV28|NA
TGTGCCAGCAGCCTGCGCAGGGGGCGCGGCACCGGGGAGCTGTTTTTT
CASSLRRGRGTGELFF
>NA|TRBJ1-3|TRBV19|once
TGTGCCAGTAGTATTGCGGGGACTGGAAACACCATATATTTT
CASSIAGTGNTIYF
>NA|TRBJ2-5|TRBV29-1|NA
TGCAGCGGTCAGGGGCTCGAGACCCAGTACTTC
CSGQGLETQYF